A selection of T cell receptor beta chains follows, all from one sample in a study of blood T cell repertoires in COVID-19. Method: immunoSEQ multiplex PCR; TCRdb's copy keeps in-frame clones and lacks some. The sample lists roughly 500,000 clones, 70% to 90% occurring once. Sequences were obtained from PBMCs or T cells enriched from blood (not recorded which). The source is a woman between 35 and 50 years old who had recovered from COVID-19. Both conserved end residues are part of each CDR3. D genes are given only for firm matches. Part of the rows lack a size; the others show once, few, many or a class for expanded clones.

CDR3 | DNA | J | size | V | D
CASGTSGSSYNEQFF | TGTGCCAGCGGGACGAGCGGGAGCTCCTACAATGAGCAGTTCTTC | TRBJ2-1 | NA | TRBV5-4 | TRBD2
CASSLGGQGAFGYTF | TGTGCCAGCAGCTTAGGTGGACAGGGGGCGTTTGGCTACACCTTC | TRBJ1-2 | NA | TRBV7-2 | TRBD1
CASQRSILTQPQHF | TGTGCCAGCCAACGTTCGATCCTAACCCAGCCCCAGCATTTT | TRBJ1-5 | NA | TRBV19 | NA
CASSLGVTQDYEQYF | TGCGCCAGCAGCTTGGGGGTTACCCAGGACTACGAGCAGTACTTC | TRBJ2-7 | NA | TRBV5-1 | NA
CASSVGRTSGSTDTQYF | TGTGCCAGCAGCGTAGGTCGGACTAGCGGGAGCACAGATACGCAGTATTTT | TRBJ2-3 | NA | TRBV9 | TRBD2
CATKNRVDTGELFF | TGTGCCACCAAGAACAGGGTCGACACCGGGGAGCTGTTTTTT | TRBJ2-2 | NA | TRBV15 | NA
CASSAQGPDNSPLHF | TGTGCCAGCAGCGCCCAGGGGCCAGATAATTCACCCCTCCACTTT | TRBJ1-6 | once | TRBV2 | NA
CASSYYRVANQPQHF | TGTGCCAGCAGTTACTACAGGGTCGCCAATCAGCCCCAGCATTTT | TRBJ1-5 | NA | TRBV6-2/TRBV6-3 | NA
CASSSGTEKPYEQYF | TGTGCCAGCAGTTCCGGGACAGAGAAACCCTACGAGCAGTACTTC | TRBJ2-7 | once | TRBV28 | TRBD1
CASSMPGDFPGRGQETQYF | TGTGCCAGTAGTATGCCCGGGGACTTTCCCGGACGAGGACAAGAGACCCAGTACTTC | TRBJ2-5 | NA | TRBV19 | NA
CASSIDGAGIPYEQYF | TGTGCCAGTAGTATAGACGGAGCAGGGATCCCCTACGAGCAGTACTTC | TRBJ2-7 | NA | TRBV19 | NA
CATSGGGEPSTDTQYF | TGTGCCACCAGTGGGGGGGGCGAACCAAGCACAGATACGCAGTATTTT | TRBJ2-3 | NA | TRBV24-1 | NA
CASSLFRGADTEAFF | TGTGCCAGCAGCTTATTCAGGGGGGCGGACACTGAAGCTTTCTTT | TRBJ1-1 | NA | TRBV11-3 | TRBD1
CASERPGETQYF | TGTGCCAGTGAGCGGCCCGGGGAGACCCAGTACTTC | TRBJ2-5 | NA | TRBV9 | NA
CAISEGVLANEKLFF | TGTGCCATCAGTGAAGGAGTCTTGGCTAATGAAAAACTGTTTTTT | TRBJ1-4 | NA | TRBV10-3 | NA
CASSEGQFTEAFF | TGCGCCAGCAGTGAGGGGCAGTTCACTGAAGCTTTCTTT | TRBJ1-1 | NA | TRBV10-1 | NA
CSAAGGVSGNTIYF | TGCAGCGCCGCCGGGGGTGTCAGCGGAAACACCATATATTTT | TRBJ1-3 | NA | TRBV29-1 | NA
CASSPPQGYYGYTF | TGTGCCAGCAGTCCCCCGCAGGGGTACTATGGCTACACCTTC | TRBJ1-2 | few | TRBV27 | NA
CATSGELDTQYF | TGTGCCACCAGTGGGGAGTTAGATACGCAGTATTTT | TRBJ2-3 | NA | TRBV24-1 | NA
CASSQDRRYTNEKLFF | TGCGCCAGCAGCCAAGATCGGCGGTACACTAATGAAAAACTGTTTTTT | TRBJ1-4 | NA | TRBV4-1 | NA
CASSQEGQGYGYTF | TGCGCCAGCAGCCAAGAGGGACAGGGTTATGGCTACACCTTC | TRBJ1-2 | NA | TRBV4-3 | TRBD1
CASSLAYLGTFYGYTF | TGTGCCAGCAGCTTAGCTTATTTGGGGACATTCTATGGCTACACCTTC | TRBJ1-2 | once | TRBV7-9 | NA
CASSEYSGQGNYGYTF | TGTGCCAGCAGTGAATATTCGGGACAGGGGAACTATGGCTACACCTTC | TRBJ1-2 | few | TRBV25-1 | TRBD1
CSASVAGRPPDTQYF | TGCAGTGCCAGTGTAGCGGGACGGCCCCCGGATACGCAGTATTTT | TRBJ2-3 | NA | TRBV20-1 | TRBD2
CASSLDGTNYGYTF | TGTGCCAGCAGCTTAGATGGGACAAACTATGGCTACACCTTC | TRBJ1-2 | once | TRBV7-2 | NA
CASHPRGGGPSNQPQHF | TGTGCCAGCCATCCTCGGGGCGGGGGACCTAGCAATCAGCCCCAGCATTTT | TRBJ1-5 | NA | TRBV2 | NA
CSASGGLAGVGTGELFF | TGCAGTGCTAGTGGTGGACTAGCGGGAGTTGGCACCGGGGAGCTGTTTTTT | TRBJ2-2 | NA | TRBV20-1 | TRBD2
CASSPWTGGGYTF | TGTGCCAGCAGCCCCTGGACAGGGGGTGGCTACACCTTC | TRBJ1-2 | NA | TRBV7-2 | TRBD1
CAWSVRENQPQHF | TGTGCCTGGAGTGTACGAGAGAATCAGCCCCAGCATTTT | TRBJ1-5 | once | TRBV30 | NA
CASTNAGGAGSGELFF | TGTGCCAGCACCAACGCAGGGGGCGCCGGTTCCGGGGAGCTGTTTTTT | TRBJ2-2 | NA | TRBV2 | TRBD1
CASSQGEGPGTSGSRETQYF | TGTGCCAGCAGCCAAGGTGAGGGGCCAGGGACTAGCGGGAGTAGGGAGACCCAGTACTTC | TRBJ2-5 | NA | TRBV3-1/TRBV3-2 | TRBD2
CASSAQGQGNYGYTF | TGTGCCAGCAGCGCCCAGGGACAGGGGAACTATGGCTACACCTTC | TRBJ1-2 | once | TRBV9 | TRBD1
CASSVRQETQYF | TGTGCCAGTAGTGTTCGGCAAGAGACCCAGTACTTC | TRBJ2-5 | NA | TRBV19 | NA
CASSQWGASTDTTNEKLFF | TGTGCCAGCAGCCAATGGGGAGCTTCCACTGACACAACTAATGAAAAACTGTTTTTT | TRBJ1-4 | NA | TRBV3-1/TRBV3-2 | NA
CASSLSSGWNTGELFF | TGTGCCAGCAGTTTATCATCGGGGTGGAACACCGGGGAGCTGTTTTTT | TRBJ2-2 | NA | TRBV27 | NA
CATSDLQRGNNEQFF | TGTGCCACCAGTGATTTGCAGCGGGGTAACAATGAGCAGTTCTTC | TRBJ2-1 | once | TRBV24-1 | TRBD2
CAISNRGGAGNQPQHF | TGTGCCATCAGTAATAGAGGGGGCGCGGGGAATCAGCCCCAGCATTTT | TRBJ1-5 | NA | TRBV10-3 | TRBD1
CASSQDLAASGNTIYF | TGTGCCAGCAGCCAAGATCTGGCGGCCTCTGGAAACACCATATATTTT | TRBJ1-3 | NA | TRBV3-1/TRBV3-2 | NA
CSGETVEAFF | TGCAGCGGTGAGACAGTTGAAGCTTTCTTT | TRBJ1-1 | NA | TRBV29-1 | NA
CASSLVDSQETQYF | TGTGCCAGCAGCTTGGTGGACTCTCAAGAGACCCAGTACTTC | TRBJ2-5 | NA | TRBV5-6 | NA
CASSLGSGVRNNQPQHF | TGTGCCAGCAGCTTAGGTTCAGGGGTCAGAAACAATCAGCCCCAGCATTTT | TRBJ1-5 | NA | TRBV11-2 | NA
CAISLGLAKGTDTQYF | TGTGCCATCAGTCTCGGACTAGCGAAAGGCACAGATACGCAGTATTTT | TRBJ2-3 | NA | TRBV10-3 | TRBD2
CASSLERILGARGYTF | TGTGCCAGCAGCTTGGAGCGTATTCTAGGGGCTCGAGGCTACACCTTC | TRBJ1-2 | NA | TRBV5-5 | NA